The 28 T cell receptor beta chains given below trace back to one sample, sequenced in a study of cytomegalovirus exposure and HLA in healthy donors. Vbeta (60) and Jbeta (13) primers were used in the PCR. Using immunoSEQ multiplex PCR, the repertoire was profiled, and TCRdb retains in-frame clones only, with some absent. Altogether some 93,000 clones are present, approximately 9% being singletons, with the ten largest covering roughly 4.7%. The sample comprised PBMCs. The receptors shown here come from a man aged 45-65 years in good health and CMV-seropositive.

In this sample, this clone turned up a few times. Other DNA sequences in this sample translate to the same CDR3. The V call is TRBV15, the J call TRBJ2-7, with TRBD2 as a possible D gene (5 bases). The V and J ends lost 0 bases and 0 bases respectively, with 15 bases between them. The germline V gene encodes CDR1 LNHNV and CDR2 YYDKDF (reference sequence). The CDR3 covers 17 residues. Here the CDR3 reads CATSRDPGGIGSYEQYF. DNA of the CDR3: TGTGCCACCAGCAGAGATCCAGGAGGTATCGGCTCCTACGAGCAGTACTTC.

Of note for this clone: An end of the junction does not agree with germline; a read error may underlie this. The chain carries TRBV7-9 and TRBJ1-2; no reliable D call. Germline V gene lookup returns CDR1 SEHNR and CDR2 FQNEAQ (reference sequence). The CDR3 consists of 8 residues. The CDR3 region is CASSFEDF. CDR3 DNA: TGTGCCAGCAGCTTTGAGGATTTC.

This clone has more than one count but fewer than ten. The V gene is TRBV2, the J gene TRBJ1-3; D unresolved. The V end lost 7 bases, the J end lost 0 bases, and 7 bases lay between the germline ends. The CDR3 extends over 13 amino acids. The germline V gene has CDR1 SNHLY and CDR2 FYNNEI. CDR3: CASMSHSGNTIYF. Written as DNA, the CDR3 is TGTGCCAGCATGTCACACTCTGGAAACACCATATATTTT.

The chain combines TRBV19 with TRBJ1-2; 8 bases match TRBD1. With 3 bases clipped from V and 3 bases from J, the junction kept 3 bases outside the gene matches. This CDR3 has 14 amino acids. CDR1 and CDR2 (germline): LNHDA, SQIVND (reference sequence). CDR3 DNA: TGTGCCAGTAGTATCCGGACAGGGTACTATGGCTACACCTTC. Amino acids: CASSIRTGYYGYTF.

This clone was counted many times. The rearrangement uses TRBV5-1 and TRBJ2-1; D remains unclear. Germline values: CDR1 SGHRS, CDR2 YFSETQ. The CDR3 totals 14 residues. V dropped 0 bases and J dropped 10 bases, with 14 bases sitting between them. The CDR3 DNA reads TGCGCCAGCAGCTTGGAACCGTCGGTCGGGGAGCAGTTCTTC. It encodes CASSLEPSVGEQFF.

The CDR3 DNA reads as TGTGCCAGCAGCCACCGGGAACTAGCGGACGAGCAGTACTTC. Protein sequence: CASSHRELADEQYF. The chain combines TRBV7-9 with TRBJ2-7; 8 bases align to TRBD2. Germline loops: CDR1 SEHNR, CDR2 FQNEAQ (reference sequence). This CDR3 has 14 amino acids. V was pared by 5 bases and J by 5 bases, with 8 bases of the junction left unmatched.

This rearrangement joins TRBV7-2 to TRBJ1-4; 9 positions agree with TRBD1. This CDR3 contains 14 residues. The V gene's germline CDR1 is SGHTA and CDR2 FQGNSA. V lost 3 bases to trimming and J lost 8 bases; unmatched junction nucleotides: 4. Here the CDR3 DNA reads TGTGCCAGCAGCTTCCGGACAGGGGCAGAAAAACTGTTTTTT. It encodes CASSFRTGAEKLFF.

This clone was detected ten times or more. The J gene is TRBJ2-3, the V gene TRBV9, with 11 positions matching TRBD2. CDR3 length: 20 residues. Trimming removed 0 bases from V and 4 bases from J; junction bases left unmatched: 16. Germline CDR1 and CDR2: SGDLS and YYNGEE. In DNA form, the CDR3 reads TGTGCCAGCAGCGTAGAGGGTACAAGGTACACTAGCGGGAGCCCAGATACGCAGTATTTT. Amino acids: CASSVEGTRYTSGSPDTQYF.

This clone showed up just a few times. V gene TRBV7-6 combines with J gene TRBJ2-3, with TRBD1 identical over 9 bases. CDR1 and CDR2 from the germline V gene are SGHVS and FNYEAQ. After removal of 5 bases from V and 7 bases from J, the junction contained 7 bases not matched to a gene. The CDR3 runs to 14 residues. CDR3 loop: CASSLGQGRNTQYF. For the CDR3, the DNA is TGTGCCAGCAGCCTCGGACAGGGGAGAAATACGCAGTATTTT.

This sequence joins TRBV6-5 and TRBJ2-2; 7 positions agree with TRBD1. V dropped 6 bases and J dropped 1; count of bases not matched to a gene: 2. The CDR3 length is 14 residues. Looked up from germline, CDR1 is MNHEY and CDR2 is SVGAGI. DNA for the CDR3: TGTGCCAGCAGCAGGACAGGGAACACCGGGGAGCTGTTTTTT. This encodes CASSRTGNTGELFF.

This clone turned up a few times. The V and J genes are TRBV28 and TRBJ2-2, with 10 bases identical to TRBD1. Germline-derived CDR1 and CDR2 are MDHEN and SYDVKM. Trimming took 6 bases from V and 7 from J; bases not matched to a gene: 5. This CDR3 spans 14 amino acids. CDR3: CASRGTGVYGELFF. The CDR3 nucleotides read TGTGCCAGCAGGGGGACAGGGGTTTACGGGGAGCTGTTTTTT.

This clone was counted between two and nine times. This sequence joins TRBV6-1 and TRBJ2-7; TRBD2 agrees at 8 bases. The CDR3 has 14 residues. J lost 2 bases, V lost 9 bases, and 9 bases had no gene match. From germline, CDR1 is MNHNS and CDR2 SASEGT. The CDR3, as DNA: TGTGCCAGTTCCTTTTCGGGAGGGCCCTACGAGCAGTACTTC. It translates to CASSFSGGPYEQYF.

This chain uses TRBV28 with TRBJ2-1; D is possibly TRBD2 (5 bases). The CDR3 runs to 12 residues. Germline V gives CDR1 MDHEN, CDR2 SYDVKM. Trimming took 5 bases from V and 6 from J, leaving 8 bases between them. The CDR3 reads CASSGSSNEQFF. In DNA form, the CDR3 reads TGTGCCAGCAGTGGGAGTTCCAATGAGCAGTTCTTC.

The V gene is TRBV29-1, the J gene TRBJ2-7; 9 bases map to TRBD1. J lost 6 bases, V lost 4 bases, and 7 bases had no gene match. This CDR3 has 13 residues. Looked up from germline, CDR1 is SQVTM and CDR2 is ANQGSEA. CDR3 coding DNA: TGCAGCGTTGTCAGGGACAGGGCAGCCGAGCAGTACTTC. It codes for CSVVRDRAAEQYF.

The chain carries TRBV7-2 and TRBJ2-7; maybe TRBD1 (6 bases). Looked up from germline, CDR1 is SGHTA and CDR2 is FQGNSA. V lost 5 bases and J 2 bases, leaving 10 bases between the germline ends. This CDR3 is built from 13 residues. As DNA, the CDR3 is TGTGCCAGCAGCGCCGGGACAACCTACGAGCAGTACTTC. It yields the protein CASSAGTTYEQYF.

The table lists this clone with a few counts. The CDR3 DNA reads as TGTGCCAGCAGCGGACTAGCGGCTCCCTACGAGCAGTACTTC. Protein: CASSGLAAPYEQYF. The chain combines TRBV6-1 with TRBJ2-7, with 10 bases aligning to TRBD2. V shed 6 bases, J shed 2 bases, and the junction held 4 bases outside the gene matches. The germline V gene encodes CDR1 MNHNS and CDR2 SASEGT. This CDR3 is built from 14 residues.

The rearrangement links TRBV12-5 to TRBJ1-4, with D tentatively TRBD1 (6 bases). Trimming shortened V by 5 bases and J by 4 bases, and 11 bases separated the two germline ends. Germline loops: CDR1 LGHNT, CDR2 FRNRAP. This CDR3 is 14 amino acids long. The DNA for the CDR3 is TGTGCTAGTGGTCCCGGGACAAGTAATGAAAAACTGTTTTTT. Amino acid sequence: CASGPGTSNEKLFF.

CDR3 in amino acids: CASGTGGDSNQPQHF. CDR3 sequence (DNA): TGTGCCAGCGGGACAGGAGGCGATAGCAATCAGCCCCAGCATTTT. V gene TRBV19 combines with J gene TRBJ1-5; 8 bases map to TRBD1. With 9 bases clipped from V and 0 bases from J, the junction kept 7 bases outside the gene matches. Germline V gene sequence: CDR1 LNHDA, CDR2 SQIVND (reference sequence). The CDR3 runs to 15 residues.

This clone was detected only a few times. The genes are TRBV5-1 and TRBJ2-1; perhaps TRBD2 as D (5 bases). This CDR3 comprises 14 residues. Trimming left V 4 bases short and J 5 bases short, with 13 bases between. Germline CDR1 is SGHRS and CDR2 is YFSETQ. The DNA of the CDR3 is TGCGCCAGCAGCCGCCCGGACGGGAACAATGAGCAGTTCTTC. It codes for CASSRPDGNNEQFF.

This clone showed up just a few times. This sequence joins TRBV6-1 and TRBJ1-3; D is undetermined. The CDR3 spans 13 residues. Germline V gene sequence: CDR1 MNHNS, CDR2 SASEGT. Trimming took off 7 bases at V and 7 bases at J, with 14 bases between the two ends. CDR3 bases: TGTGCCAGCACCTTCAAACTAGGGAACACCATATATTTT. Translating gives CASTFKLGNTIYF.

In its sample, this clone was seen a few times. V usage is TRBV29-1 and J usage is TRBJ2-2; TRBD2 matches 12 bases. Trimming at V came to 6 bases and at J to 7 bases, leaving 6 bases not matched to a gene. The CDR3 runs 14 residues. In germline, CDR1 is SQVTM, CDR2 ANQGSEA. The CDR3, as DNA: TGCAGCGTCGTGACTAGCGGGAGCGTCGGGGAGCTGTTTTTT. This gives the protein CSVVTSGSVGELFF.

On this clone itself: At one boundary the junction diverges from the germline segment, which might be a read error. The CDR3 coding sequence is TGTGTCAGCAGCTTAGTTTCAGGGTACGAGCAGTACTTC. Translation: CVSSLVSGYEQYF. The V and J genes are TRBV11-2 and TRBJ2-7, with a weak D call TRBD1 (5 bases). Germline CDR1 is SGHAT and CDR2 is FQNNGV. The CDR3 is 13 residues long.

The chain recombines TRBV11-2 with TRBJ2-7, with D possibly matching TRBD2 (6 bases). CDR1 is SGHAT, CDR2 FQNNGV, per germline. Trimming shortened V by 1 base and J by 3 bases, and 13 bases separated the two germline ends. The CDR3 loop spans 15 amino acids. The CDR3 DNA sequence: TGTGCCAGCAGCTTAGGGAGGGGCCCTAACTACGAGCAGTACTTC. Translated, it gives CASSLGRGPNYEQYF.

The chain joins TRBV7-2 to TRBJ2-3; no definite D call. Trimming stripped 1 base from V and 4 bases from J, with 9 bases between. The germline CDR1 and CDR2 sequences are SGHTA and FQGNSA. The CDR3 covers 14 residues. This chain's CDR3 is CASSLDARADTQYF. DNA of the CDR3: TGTGCCAGCAGCTTAGACGCTCGCGCAGATACGCAGTATTTT.

The V gene is TRBV28, the J gene TRBJ2-2, with 7 bases matching TRBD2. This CDR3 is built from 17 residues. Germline values: CDR1 MDHEN, CDR2 SYDVKM. Trimming took 3 bases from V and 0 from J; bases not matched to a gene: 7. The CDR3 DNA reads TGTGCCAGCAGTTTCCCCAGGGCGGGAGCGAACACCGGGGAGCTGTTTTTT. Translating it yields CASSFPRAGANTGELFF. The variable domain in full, completed from reference TRBV28 and TRBJ2-2, reads DVKVTQSSRYLVKRTGEKVFLECVQDMDHENMFWYRQDPGLGLRLIYFSYDVKMKEKGDIPEGYSVSREKKERFSLILESASTNQTSMYLCASSFPRAGANTGELFFGEGSRLTVL.

This clone came up a few times. This CDR3 is also generated by other DNA sequences in the sample. The chain combines TRBV4-3 with TRBJ2-7; D call uncertain. The germline V gene encodes CDR1 LGHNA and CDR2 YSLEER. CDR3 length: 15 amino acids. V was trimmed by 4 bases and J by 1 base, leaving 14 bases between them. The CDR3 coding sequence is TGCGCCAGCAGCCCTCTCCTGTCCACATCCTACGAGCAGTACTTC. Translating it yields CASSPLLSTSYEQYF.

This clone was seen more than once but under ten times. The chain links TRBV7-9 to TRBJ2-7; the match to TRBD2 covers 8 bases. The V gene end was trimmed by 3 bases and the J gene end by 4 bases; junction bases not matched to a gene: 8. In germline, CDR1 is SEHNR, CDR2 FQNEAQ (reference sequence). The CDR3 covers 15 residues. CDR3 sequence reads: CASSFPRGGVYEQYF. The CDR3 DNA is TGTGCCAGCAGCTTTCCACGGGGGGGGGTGTACGAGCAGTACTTC.

This CDR3 reads CASSSWGQGDYGYTF. The CDR3, as DNA: TGCGCCAGCAGCTCCTGGGGACAGGGGGACTATGGCTACACCTTC. The chain couples TRBV5-1 to TRBJ1-2, with 11 bases matching TRBD1. V shed 3 bases, J shed 3 bases, and the junction held 4 bases outside the gene matches. Per germline, CDR1 SGHRS and CDR2 YFSETQ. This CDR3 has 15 amino acids.